This T cell receptor beta chain was captured by sequencing in a study of T cell repertoires in cytomegalovirus infection. Study information: It can be stated that public TCR beta signatures indicated CMV infection as well as a matching HLA type.

Whole-study findings and limits: The ex vivo response was dominated by HLA-C-restricted CMV-specific TCR beta clonotypes.

TCRdb reprocessed the reads via MiXCR and lists one record per CDR3 protein. Of 62,000 or so distinct CDR3 sequences listed, around 20% were seen once; the top ten hold around 72%. For this clonotype: Its antigen remains unidentified.

Germline CDR1 and CDR2: MDHEN and SYDVKM. The V and J ends lost 5 bases and 1 base respectively, with 11 bases between them. CDR3 size: 14 residues. The clonotype was recovered from a human donor in good health (CMV status not recorded). Some clones in this sample may be carry-over from other donors' samples. Source: CD8+ T cells from cultured PBMCs, taken from culture after CMV antigen stimulation. This chain links TRBV28 with TRBJ1-1; tentatively, D is TRBD1 (5 bases). For the CDR3, the DNA is TGTGCCAGCAGTCCCCCGACAGCGAACACTGAAGCTTTCTTT. Its protein is CASSPPTANTEAFF.